This T cell receptor (beta chain) originates from a study of neurological immune-mediated disorders. V dropped 3 bases and J dropped 1 base, with 9 bases sitting between them. The germline CDR1 and CDR2 sequences are DFQATT and SNEGSKA (reference sequence). CDR3 length: 13 residues. This clonotype was observed at least ten times. Its antigen is as yet unknown. Stated time point: longitudinal time-point 2. 2 million PBMCs stored at -80 C were the source of the unsorted libraries. Notes on the study in general: The study found the most TCR clonal expansion in HTLV-1-associated myelopathy and the least in multiple sclerosis, below healthy controls.

The authors produced cDNA by 5'RACE using 10-nucleotide random UMIs. TCRdb passed the 5' RACE reads through MiXCR, listing each CDR3 protein once. The sample lists under 100,000 distinct CDR3 sequences; less than 15% were seen once. The receptor comes from a female donor with HTLV-1-associated myelopathy (HAM/TSP). Sample: PBMCs. V gene TRBV20-1 combines with J gene TRBJ1-1; D perhaps matches TRBD1 (6 bases). CDR3 coding DNA: TGCAGTGCTAGGCGGGGGGCGAACACTGAAGCTTTCTTT. This translates into CSARRGANTEAFF.